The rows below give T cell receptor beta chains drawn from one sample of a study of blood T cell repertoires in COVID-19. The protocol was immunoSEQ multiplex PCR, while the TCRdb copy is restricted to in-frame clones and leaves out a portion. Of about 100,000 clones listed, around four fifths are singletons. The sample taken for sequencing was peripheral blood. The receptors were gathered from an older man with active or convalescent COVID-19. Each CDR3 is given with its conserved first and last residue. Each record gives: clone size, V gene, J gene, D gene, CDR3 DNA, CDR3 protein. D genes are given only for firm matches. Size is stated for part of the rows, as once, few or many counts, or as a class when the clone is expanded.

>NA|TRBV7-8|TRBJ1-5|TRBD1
TGTGCCAGCAGCCCCCGGGCGGCCAGGACAGGGTCTGTTGCGAACAATCAGCCCCAGCATTTT
CASSPRAARTGSVANNQPQHF
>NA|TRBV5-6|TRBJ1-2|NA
TGTGCCAGCAGCTTCCCAGGCTATGGCTACACCTTC
CASSFPGYGYTF
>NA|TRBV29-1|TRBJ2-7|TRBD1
TGCAGCGTTGATACCCGAGACAGGGGGCGTCTCGAGCAGTACTTC
CSVDTRDRGRLEQYF
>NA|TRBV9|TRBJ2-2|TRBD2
TGTGCCAGCAGCGTACCTAGCGGGGGGGCCGGGGAGCTGTTTTTT
CASSVPSGGAGELFF
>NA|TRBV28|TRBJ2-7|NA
TGTGCCAGCAGTTTAAGCGGGACAGGCGCTTCCTACGAGCAGTACTTC
CASSLSGTGASYEQYF
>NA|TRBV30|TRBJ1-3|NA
TGTGCCTGGAGCCCGTCGGTGACTGGAAACACCATATATTTT
CAWSPSVTGNTIYF
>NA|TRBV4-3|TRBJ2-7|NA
TGCGCCAGCAGCCAAGATTATGGCCTCACCTACGAGCAGTACTTC
CASSQDYGLTYEQYF
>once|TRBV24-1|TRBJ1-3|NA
TGTGCCACCAGTGATTTGTATAACATATATTTT
CATSDLYNIYF
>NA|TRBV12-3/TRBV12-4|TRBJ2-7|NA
TGTGCCAGCAGTTTGCGTGGCTCCTACGAGCAGTACTTC
CASSLRGSYEQYF
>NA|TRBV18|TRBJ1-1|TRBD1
TGTGCCAGCTCATCCCAAACTCCGGGACAGAAGAACACTGAAGCTTTCTTT
CASSSQTPGQKNTEAFF
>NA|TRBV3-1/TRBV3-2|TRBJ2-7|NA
TGTGCCAGCAGCTCCGGGACACGAAGCTCCTACGAGCAGTACTTC
CASSSGTRSSYEQYF
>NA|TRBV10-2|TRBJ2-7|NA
TGCGCCAGCAGGATTGACAACCCCCAGGACGAGCAGTACTTC
CASRIDNPQDEQYF
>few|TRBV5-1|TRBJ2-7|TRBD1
TGCGCCAGCAGCTTGGAAGCCAGGGGGCTATACGAGCAGTACTTC
CASSLEARGLYEQYF
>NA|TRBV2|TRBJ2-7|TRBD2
TGTGCCAGCAGTGAAGCGGGGGGGTTCTCCGAGCAGTACTTC
CASSEAGGFSEQYF
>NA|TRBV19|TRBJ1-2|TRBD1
TGTGCCACCCGACCCGGGACAGGGATTCATGGCTACACCTTC
CATRPGTGIHGYTF
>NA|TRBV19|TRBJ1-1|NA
TGTGCCAGTAGTACCCCCCACAGGGCTGAAGCTTTCTTT
CASSTPHRAEAFF
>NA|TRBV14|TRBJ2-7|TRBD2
TGTGCCAGCAGCCAATTAGCTAGCGGATACGAGCAGTACTTC
CASSQLASGYEQYF
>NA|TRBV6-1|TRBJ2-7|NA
TGTGCCAGCAGTGGGCAGTGGGGCCAGGGTACCTACGAGCAGTACTTC
CASSGQWGQGTYEQYF